Following are 8 T cell receptor beta chains from one sample sequenced in a study of blood T cell repertoires in COVID-19. TCRdb's copy holds only in-frame clones and misses some; the assay was immunoSEQ multiplex PCR. The top ten hold roughly 1.8% of the sample, which has about 400,000 clones, 70% to 90% seen once. Sequenced: PBMCs or T cells enriched from blood (not recorded which). The source is a woman aged 18-29 years with acute COVID-19.

The chain combines TRBV4-1 with TRBJ1-1; D uncertain. Germline lookup yields CDR1 MGHRA and CDR2 YSYEKL. This CDR3 is built from 13 residues. V gave up 2 bases and J gave up 8 bases, with 12 bases separating them. DNA for the CDR3: TGCGCCAGCAGCCAACTCAAAAATGAGGAAGCTTTCTTT. Its protein product is CASSQLKNEEAFF.

In the case of this clone: One junction end disagrees with the germline gene, perhaps due to a read error. The chain carries TRBV6-1 and TRBJ2-1, with TRBD2 matching over 9 bases. The CDR3 totals 15 residues. Germline V gives CDR1 MNHNS, CDR2 SASEGT. The CDR3 bases are TGTGCCAGCAGTAAAGCGGGAGGCGCCTACAATGAGCAGTTCTTC. It codes for CASSKAGGAYNEQFF.

A word on this clone: Germline and junction disagree at one end, which may indicate a read error. CDR3 loop: CASSPGGRGTKEIQYF. The CDR3 coding sequence is TGTGCCAGCAGCCCGGGGGGGAGAGGCACAAAAGAGATCCAGTACTTC. The chain recombines TRBV7-9 with TRBJ2-5; TRBD2 matches at 8 bases. Germline-derived CDR1 and CDR2 are SEHNR and FQNEAQ (reference sequence). This CDR3 is built from 16 residues.

The V call is TRBV4-2, the J call TRBJ2-1; TRBD2 matches at 12 bases. Germline assignment: CDR1 LGHNA and CDR2 YNFKEQ. This CDR3 has 16 residues. The V gene end was trimmed by 4 bases and the J gene end by 4 bases; junction bases not matched to a gene: 5. In DNA, the CDR3 is TGTGCCAGCAGCCCAGCTAGCGGGGGGGAGTACAATGAGCAGTTCTTC. Protein: CASSPASGGEYNEQFF.

The chain is built from TRBV3-1 (or the pseudogene TRBV3-2) and TRBJ2-2, with D possibly being TRBD1 (6 bases). Germline CDR1 and CDR2: LGHDT and YNNKEL (reference sequence). V gave up 0 bases and J gave up 4 bases, with 12 bases separating them. This CDR3 comprises 16 residues. This chain's CDR3 is CASSQDQGIGTGELFF. CDR3 DNA sequence: TGTGCCAGCAGCCAAGATCAGGGGATCGGCACCGGGGAGCTGTTTTTT.

The chain uses TRBV5-5 and TRBJ1-5; TRBD1 agrees at 9 bases. Trimming removed 1 base from V and 3 bases from J; junction bases left unmatched: 2. Germline lookup yields CDR1 SGHKS and CDR2 YYEKEE (reference sequence). This CDR3 is 15 amino acids long. The CDR3 region is CASSLTGGYNQPQHF. DNA for the CDR3: TGTGCCAGCAGCTTGACAGGGGGCTACAATCAGCCCCAGCATTTT. Combining the CDR3 with reference TRBV5-5 and TRBJ1-5 gives the whole variable domain DAGVTQSPTHLIKTRGQQVTLRCSPISGHKSVSWYQQVLGQGPQFIFQYYEKEERGRGNFPDRFSARQFPNYSSELNVNALLLGDSALYLCASSLTGGYNQPQHFGDGTRLSIL.

This clone was observed a single time. This chain connects TRBV7-2 to TRBJ1-6; 10 nucleotides agree with TRBD1. The trim removed 4 bases at V and 11 bases at J, leaving 11 bases unmatched. CDR3 length: 16 amino acids. Looked up from germline, CDR1 is SGHTA and CDR2 is FQGNSA. CDR3 sequence: CASSSPRGQGRTPLHF. CDR3 DNA sequence: TGTGCCAGCAGCTCACCCCGGGGACAGGGGAGGACACCCCTCCACTTT.

The CDR3 spells CASSAPGQTQETQYF. CDR3 bases: TGTGCCAGCAGCGCACCGGGACAGACCCAAGAGACCCAGTACTTC. The chain couples TRBV11-2 to TRBJ2-5; 7 bases match TRBD1. Germline CDR1 SGHAT, CDR2 FQNNGV. The V gene end was trimmed by 5 bases and the J gene end by 1 base; junction bases not matched to a gene: 7. This CDR3 is 15 amino acids long.